One T cell receptor (beta chain) is described in this entry. Its cognate antigen is unknown. The assay, immunoSEQ v3.0, was run at survey level. TCRdb's table, derived via immunoSEQ multiplex PCR, lists solely in-frame clones and lacks some. The table has more than 20,000 clones, 80% to 95% seen once. These data originate in a study of long-term antiretroviral therapy in people with HIV. At minimum, one pre-ART and two post-ART PBMC samples were obtained from each donor. Amounts of roughly 1-11 million cryopreserved PBMC were held in the samples before DNA extraction. Germline V gene sequence: CDR1 MRHNA, CDR2 SNTAGT. Trimming took 0 bases from V and 4 from J; bases not matched to a gene: 2. This CDR3 comprises 14 residues. Study outcomes and limitations: Controls had broader CDR3 length ranges than HIV repertoires did.

This clonotype originated in a woman between 50 and 59 years old with HIV. V gene TRBV6-4 combines with J gene TRBJ1-2, with 7 bases aligning to TRBD1. The material sequenced was unsorted PBMCs, taken 4.4 years after starting antiretroviral therapy. The CDR3 spells CASSDSPGGYGYTF. DNA of the CDR3: TGTGCCAGCAGTGACTCGCCAGGGGGCTATGGCTACACCTTC.